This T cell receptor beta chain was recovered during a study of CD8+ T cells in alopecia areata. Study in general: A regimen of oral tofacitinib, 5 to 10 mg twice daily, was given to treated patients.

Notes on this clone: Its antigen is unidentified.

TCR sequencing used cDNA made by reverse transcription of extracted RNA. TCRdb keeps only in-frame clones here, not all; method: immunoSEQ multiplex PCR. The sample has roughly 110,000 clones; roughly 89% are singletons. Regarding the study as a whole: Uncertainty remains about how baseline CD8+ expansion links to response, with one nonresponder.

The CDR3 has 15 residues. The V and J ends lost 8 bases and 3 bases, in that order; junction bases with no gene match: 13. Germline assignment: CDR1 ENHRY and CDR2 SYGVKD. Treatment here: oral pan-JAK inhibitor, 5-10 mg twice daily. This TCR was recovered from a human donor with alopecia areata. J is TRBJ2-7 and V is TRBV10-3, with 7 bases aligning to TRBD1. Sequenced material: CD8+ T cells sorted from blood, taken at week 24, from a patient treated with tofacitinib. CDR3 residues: CAIGAPGTAFYEQYF. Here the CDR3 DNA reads TGTGCCATCGGAGCCCCCGGGACAGCCTTCTACGAGCAGTACTTC.